This T cell receptor (beta chain) was observed in a study of blood T cells in healthy people across ages. Germline-derived CDR1 and CDR2 are LGHNA and YNFKEQ. V was clipped by 1 base and J by 1 base, with 11 bases between them. CDR3 length equals 16 residues. Primed by a sample-barcoded 5' primer and a J-beta primer mix, a second PCR proceeded for about 6 to 12 cycles. TCRdb re-called the 5' RACE reads with MiXCR, one entry per CDR3 protein. The sample lists more than 650,000 distinct CDR3 sequences; roughly 26% were seen once. Each donor was a healthy Caucasian individual from Russia, aged roughly 6 to 95. Investigators took 8.5 to 10 milliliters of peripheral blood from every donor. These data are also associated with another study on T cells of mothers and their children. That work adds: Reverse transcription into cDNA received all extracted RNA, at approximately 1.5 ug per 15 ul. TCR recombination output is shaped by thymic selection similarly in related and unrelated pairs.

The V and J genes are TRBV4-2 and TRBJ2-1; D perhaps matches TRBD2 (6 bases). The TCR originated in a boy between 5 and 17 years old in good health. The sequencing input was blood. The CDR3 here is CASSQAPGGSYNEQFF. CDR3 nucleotides: TGTGCCAGCAGCCAAGCCCCCGGGGGTTCCTACAATGAGCAGTTCTTC.